This T cell receptor (beta chain) was retrieved from a study of monozygotic twins with inflammatory bowel disease. Study-wide results and limits: Distinction of different T cell subtypes was not possible.

This CDR3 is built from 14 residues. CDR1 is SGHDN and CDR2 is FVKESK in the germline V gene. TCRdb re-called the 5' RACE reads, yielding one record per CDR3 amino acid sequence without DNA. This sample contains a few hundred thousand distinct CDR3 sequences. A word on this clonotype: Its antigen is currently unknown.

The material sequenced was blood. This TCR derives from a human donor with ulcerative colitis or Crohn's disease, or a healthy co-twin of an affected twin (not recorded which). The chain couples TRBV14 to TRBJ2-1. Here the CDR3 reads CASSAWTRNNEQFF.